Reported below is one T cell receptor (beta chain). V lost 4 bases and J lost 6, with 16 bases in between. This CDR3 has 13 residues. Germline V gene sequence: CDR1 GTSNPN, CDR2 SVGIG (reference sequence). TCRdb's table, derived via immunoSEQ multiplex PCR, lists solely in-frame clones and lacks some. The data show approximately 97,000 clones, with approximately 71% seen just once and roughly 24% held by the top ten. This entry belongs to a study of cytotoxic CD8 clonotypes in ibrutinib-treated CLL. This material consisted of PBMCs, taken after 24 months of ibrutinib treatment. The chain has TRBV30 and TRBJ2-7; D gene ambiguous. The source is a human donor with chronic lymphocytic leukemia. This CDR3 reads CAWTSGQFGEQYF. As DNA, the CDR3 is TGTGCCTGGACTAGTGGCCAGTTCGGCGAGCAGTACTTC.